The rows below give T cell receptor beta chains drawn from one sample of a study of CD8+ T cells in alopecia areata. Using immunoSEQ multiplex PCR, the repertoire was profiled, and TCRdb retains in-frame clones only, with some absent. The sample includes hundreds of thousands of clones, roughly two thirds of them seen just once. The input for sequencing was CD4+ T cells sorted from blood, taken at week 0. Receptor source: a human donor with alopecia areata. Each CDR3 is given with its conserved first and last residue. Fields, in order: D gene, V gene, clone size, J gene, CDR3 DNA, CDR3 protein. D genes are given only for firm matches. Clone size, where shown, is once, few, many, or a class for clones that have expanded.

D: TRBD1
V: TRBV5-1
size: few
J: TRBJ2-1
DNA: TGCGCCAGCAGCTTTACAGGGGCGCACTACAATGAGCAGTTCTTC
CDR3: CASSFTGAHYNEQFF

D: -
V: TRBV7-9
size: -
J: TRBJ2-7
DNA: TGTGCCAGCAGCTTTACGGGACAAACCTACGAGCAGTACTTC
CDR3: CASSFTGQTYEQYF

D: -
V: TRBV29-1
size: -
J: TRBJ2-5
DNA: TGCAGCGTCGAATGGGAGTCCCAGTACTTC
CDR3: CSVEWESQYF

D: -
V: TRBV5-1
size: -
J: TRBJ2-7
DNA: TGCGCCAGCAGCTTGCGGGCAGGCCAATCCTACGAGCAGTACTTC
CDR3: CASSLRAGQSYEQYF

D: -
V: TRBV6-6
size: -
J: TRBJ1-5
DNA: TGTGCCAGCAGAGGGGCAGGTCATTATCAGCCCCAGCATTTT
CDR3: CASRGAGHYQPQHF

D: -
V: TRBV30
size: -
J: TRBJ1-6
DNA: TGTGCCTGGAGTGTACATTGGGAGGGTCGGAGTAATTCACCCCTCCACTTT
CDR3: CAWSVHWEGRSNSPLHF

D: -
V: TRBV30
size: -
J: TRBJ1-2
DNA: TGTGCCTGGAGTGTGGGGGATGGCTACACCTTC
CDR3: CAWSVGDGYTF

D: -
V: TRBV18
size: few
J: TRBJ1-1
DNA: TGTGCCAGCTCACCCCTACGGACTGAAGCTTTCTTT
CDR3: CASSPLRTEAFF

D: TRBD2
V: TRBV30
size: -
J: TRBJ2-7
DNA: TGTGCCTGGAGTGTACTAGCGGGGGGCCTGTACTTC
CDR3: CAWSVLAGGLYF

D: -
V: TRBV29-1
size: few
J: TRBJ2-5
DNA: TGCAGCGCCGAGGGTCAGGCCCGGGAAGGGACCCAGTACTTC
CDR3: CSAEGQAREGTQYF

D: TRBD1
V: TRBV9
size: -
J: TRBJ1-1
DNA: TGTGCCAGCAGCGTCGGAGTAAGCGGCAGGGGGCTGACGAACACTGAAGCTTTCTTT
CDR3: CASSVGVSGRGLTNTEAFF

D: -
V: TRBV15
size: -
J: TRBJ1-1
DNA: TGTGCCACCAGTTATCGGGAGCTGAACACTGAAGCTTTCTTT
CDR3: CATSYRELNTEAFF

D: -
V: TRBV5-1
size: -
J: TRBJ2-5
DNA: TGCGCCAGCAGCTTGGCCCTCAGCCAAGAGACCCAGTACTTC
CDR3: CASSLALSQETQYF

D: -
V: TRBV5-6
size: -
J: TRBJ2-3
DNA: TGTGCCAGCAGTAGCGGAACTAGCACAGATACGCAGTATTTT
CDR3: CASSSGTSTDTQYF

D: -
V: TRBV6-5
size: -
J: TRBJ1-2
DNA: TGTGCCAGCAGTTACAGGAGGGGTGGCTACACCTTC
CDR3: CASSYRRGGYTF

D: -
V: TRBV29-1
size: -
J: TRBJ2-7
DNA: TGCAGCGTTGGGGCGTCGAGCTACGAGCAGTACTTC
CDR3: CSVGASSYEQYF

D: -
V: TRBV19
size: -
J: TRBJ1-1
DNA: TGTGCCAGTAGTATCTTGCCCCCCGGGAGCACTGAAGCTTTCTTT
CDR3: CASSILPPGSTEAFF

D: -
V: TRBV6-5
size: -
J: TRBJ1-6
DNA: TGTGCCAGCAGTCCTAGGAATTCACCCCTCCACTTT
CDR3: CASSPRNSPLHF

D: -
V: TRBV30
size: -
J: TRBJ1-4
DNA: TGTGCCTGGAGTGGTGCCTCTAATGAAAAACTGTTTTTT
CDR3: CAWSGASNEKLFF

D: -
V: TRBV29-1
size: few
J: TRBJ1-4
DNA: TGCAGCGCAAGGGAGGAAAAACTGTTTTTT
CDR3: CSAREEKLFF

D: TRBD1
V: TRBV29-1
size: -
J: TRBJ2-7
DNA: TGCAGCGTACTACAGGGGTGGTACTCCTACGAGCAGTACTTC
CDR3: CSVLQGWYSYEQYF

D: TRBD2
V: TRBV2
size: once
J: TRBJ2-3
DNA: TGTGCCAGCGGGACTAGCGGGGCAGATACGCAGTATTTT
CDR3: CASGTSGADTQYF

D: -
V: TRBV11-2
size: -
J: TRBJ2-1
DNA: TGTGCCAGCAGCTTTCTGGACTTAACCGTAGACAATGAGCAGTTCTTC
CDR3: CASSFLDLTVDNEQFF

D: -
V: TRBV29-1
size: -
J: TRBJ1-1
DNA: TGCAGCGTCGGAGGGTCAGGGAGGACTGAAGCTTTCTTT
CDR3: CSVGGSGRTEAFF

D: -
V: TRBV18
size: once
J: TRBJ2-5
DNA: TGTGCCAGCTCGAAAGAAAAGACCCAGTACTTC
CDR3: CASSKEKTQYF

D: -
V: TRBV20-1
size: few
J: TRBJ1-4
DNA: TGCAGTCCGTCCTACACGATTTTT
CDR3: CSPSYTIF

D: -
V: TRBV7-9
size: few
J: TRBJ2-3
DNA: TGTGCCAGCAGCTTAGCCAGCGCAGATACGCAGTATTTT
CDR3: CASSLASADTQYF